These T cell receptor beta chains were read from a single sample in a study of OX40 agonist ivuxolimab in advanced cancers. Clones were sequenced by immunoSEQ multiplex PCR, and TCRdb holds only the in-frame ones, with some missing. Of about 83,000 clones in the sample, under 90% were seen once. Sequencing used CD4+ or CD8+ T cells sorted from blood, obtained in a trial of the OX40 agonist ivuxolimab. The receptor source for this set is an adult with an advanced solid tumor such as melanoma, head and neck, liver or kidney cancer. Each CDR3 is given without its conserved first and last residue.

J,V,length,CDR3
TRBJ2-6,TRBV19,14,ASRPGRASGANVLT
TRBJ2-3,TRBV7-3,13,ASSLASGKRDTQY
TRBJ2-7,TRBV23-1,15,ASSALGRDLYSYEQY
TRBJ2-3,TRBV30,13,AGTSGGSFQDTQY
TRBJ1-5,TRBV28,10,ASSRYRGPQH
TRBJ2-3,TRBV7-9,12,ASSQQLSTDTQY
TRBJ2-7,TRBV6-1,11,ASSESGTYEQY
TRBJ2-5,TRBV28,10,ASTDLEETQY
TRBJ1-1,TRBV5-1,12,ASSLATGWTEAF
TRBJ2-5,TRBV7-9,11,ASSLGGRETQY
TRBJ2-2,TRBV19,12,ASIQSLGTGELF
TRBJ1-1,TRBV6-1,10,ASRFRATEAF
TRBJ1-4,TRBV29-1,15,SGMTGSSASMTGKLF
TRBJ2-3,TRBV11-3,12,ASSPTRGGDTQY
TRBJ2-4,TRBV28,13,ASSSVGGGRNIQY
TRBJ2-3,TRBV18,14,ASSLRELAVTDTQY
TRBJ2-7,TRBV20-1,9,SGKGGDEQY
TRBJ1-4,TRBV25-1,14,ASSEWGVATNEKLF
TRBJ1-1,TRBV28,11,ASRPGTPPEAF
TRBJ1-2,TRBV5-4,9,ASSSGNGYT
TRBJ1-6,TRBV30,13,AWSEPREPWSPLH
TRBJ1-1,TRBV2,11,ASTSMGDAEAF
TRBJ2-2,TRBV5-4,11,ASSLVGAGELF
TRBJ2-2,TRBV7-3,11,ASSWTGGGELF
TRBJ2-5,TRBV5-1,13,ASGPETGGWETQY
TRBJ2-4,TRBV2,9,ASSEENIQY
TRBJ2-1,TRBV12-1,13,ASSFEGLGLKWQF